The sequence of this T cell receptor (beta chain) was determined in a study of T cell responses to AZD1222 COVID-19 vaccine (dated by TCRdb to the early 2020s). Turning to the overall study: AZD1222 recipients whose second dose came at about 4 weeks and those whose second dose came at about 12 weeks were combined into one group, since spike-specific TCR depth and breadth did not differ between the two schedules. Enrollment into the trials was organized by age into subgroups of 18-55, 56-69 and 70-plus years, and those subgroups contained roughly 140, 27 and 60 TCR-sequenced participants, respectively. TCR sequencing covered roughly 230 trial participants: roughly 200 given two doses of AZD1222 and 26 given two doses of MenACWY control vaccine. Findings and caveats that apply to the study as a whole: Because no day 14 peak-response samples were available, the repertoires could be characterized only after the peak T cell response. Participants were mostly white British, with more females than males. The authors suggested clonal diversity may have been underestimated. Conclusions about previously exposed vaccinees are limited because only six or seven AZD1222 recipients were SARS-CoV-2 seropositive at baseline. Reportedly, almost half of the unique spike-specific TCRs recognized epitopes lying outside the regions that are mutated in the B.1.351 and B.1.1.7 variants. After two AZD1222 doses, both the breadth and the depth of spike-specific TCRs were significantly higher than at day 0 and than in MenACWY recipients. In the small 56-69-year group, the increase in depth fell short of significance, most likely because of low power. CD4 TCRs associated with the vaccine covered the entire spike protein, and the dominant responses were in regions 160-218 and 743-854.

In the paper's terms, the time point label means: baseline before first vaccination. Vaccinee samples came from UK trials COV001 and COV002, including a single-blind randomized controlled phase 2/3 trial of AZD1222 (ChAdOx1 nCoV-19) in healthy adults. Trial participant PBMC samples were collected at day 0 and day 28 after the second dose for TCRbeta chain sequencing. As encoded in the germline V gene, CDR1 is SGHRS while CDR2 is YFSETQ. The CDR3 measures 14 amino acids from cysteine to phenylalanine. The kept DNA is CDR3 alone, 42 bases in frame from the first base. V is clipped by 0 bases and J by 6 bases, and the sequence between their germline boundaries is 12 bases long. Details on this clone: Its antigen is currently not known. Base qualities are not recorded, but no much larger clone differs from it by a single base.

The CDR3 regions of human TCRbeta chains were analyzed by immunosequencing. In the paper's pipeline: Repertoire TCRs were checked for matches against a reference library of SARS-CoV-2-specific TCRs that had been generated using the MIRA antigen-specificity platform. Breadth meant the fraction of unique TCRs that were SARS-CoV-2-associated, whereas depth meant the fraction of total T cells that were SARS-CoV-2-associated. Using the MIRA data, every spike-specific TCR was mapped to the spike region that the TCR reacted to and assigned to either a CD4 or a CD8 class. Log10-transformed breadth and depth values were compared by one-way ANOVA with Sidak's multiple comparisons tests. Held by TCRdb, this immuneACCESS table contains in-frame sequences only and omits some clones. Under half of the omission traces to an unresolved V gene where checked; the cause of the rest is unknown. V and J calls and clone size follow that table, whereas D and trimming were derived from the DNA. The sample table shows fewer than 200,000 clones, and around 93% are seen once. The ten largest account for around 1.8% of the sample.

The rearranged chain carries TRBV5-1 and TRBJ1-2, with the D gene too uncertain to name. The receptor was derived from an adult in good health. The input for sequencing was peripheral blood, taken on day 0 of AZD1222 vaccination. The CDR3 region reads CASSLGGSRNGYTF. The nucleotide sequence is given as TGCGCCAGCAGCTTGGGAGGGTCGCGCAATGGCTACACCTTC.